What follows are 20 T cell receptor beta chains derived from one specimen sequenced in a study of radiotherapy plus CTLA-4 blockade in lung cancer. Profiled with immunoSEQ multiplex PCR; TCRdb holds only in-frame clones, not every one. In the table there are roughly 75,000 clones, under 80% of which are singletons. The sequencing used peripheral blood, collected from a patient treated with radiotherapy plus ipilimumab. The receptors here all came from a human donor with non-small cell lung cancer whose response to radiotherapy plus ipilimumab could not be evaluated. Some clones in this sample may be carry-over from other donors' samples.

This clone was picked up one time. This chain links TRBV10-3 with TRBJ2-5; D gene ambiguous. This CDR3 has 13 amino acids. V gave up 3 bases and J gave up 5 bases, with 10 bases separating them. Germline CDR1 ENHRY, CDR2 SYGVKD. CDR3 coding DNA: TGTGCCATCAGTGACACTAATCGGGAGACCCAGTACTTC. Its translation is CAISDTNRETQYF.

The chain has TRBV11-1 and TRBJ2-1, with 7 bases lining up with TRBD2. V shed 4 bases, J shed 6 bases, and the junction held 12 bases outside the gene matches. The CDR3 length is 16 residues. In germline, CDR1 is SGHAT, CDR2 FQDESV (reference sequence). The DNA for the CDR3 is TGTGCCAGCAGCTGGGGAGTCGGGGGGAGTCTCAATGAGCAGTTCTTC. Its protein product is CASSWGVGGSLNEQFF. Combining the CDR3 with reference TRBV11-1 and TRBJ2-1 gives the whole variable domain EAEVAQSPRYKITEKSQAVAFWCDPISGHATLYWYRQILGQGPELLVQFQDESVVDDSQLPKDRFSAERLKGVDSTLKIQPAELGDSAMYLCASSWGVGGSLNEQFFGPGTRLTVL.

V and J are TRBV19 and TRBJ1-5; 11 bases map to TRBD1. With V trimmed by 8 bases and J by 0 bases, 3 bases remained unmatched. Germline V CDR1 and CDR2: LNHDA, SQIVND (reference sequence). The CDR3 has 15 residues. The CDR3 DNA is TGTGCCAGTGGGACAGGGGGGTATAGCAATCAGCCCCAGCATTTT. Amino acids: CASGTGGYSNQPQHF.

CDR3 nucleotide sequence: TGTGCCAGCAGACCCCCGGCGGGACCCAATCCCTACGAGCAGTACTTC. Its translation: CASRPPAGPNPYEQYF. The chain is built from TRBV6-6 and TRBJ2-7; perhaps TRBD2 as D (6 bases). Germline CDR1 is MNHNY and CDR2 is SVGAGI (reference sequence). The CDR3 covers 16 residues. V gave up 6 bases and J gave up 2 bases, with 20 bases separating them.

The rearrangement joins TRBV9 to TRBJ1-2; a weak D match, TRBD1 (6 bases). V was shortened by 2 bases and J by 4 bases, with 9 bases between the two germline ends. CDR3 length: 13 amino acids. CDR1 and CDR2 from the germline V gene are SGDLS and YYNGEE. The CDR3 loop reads CASSVGTFYGYTF. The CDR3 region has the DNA TGTGCCAGCAGCGTCGGGACATTCTATGGCTACACCTTC.

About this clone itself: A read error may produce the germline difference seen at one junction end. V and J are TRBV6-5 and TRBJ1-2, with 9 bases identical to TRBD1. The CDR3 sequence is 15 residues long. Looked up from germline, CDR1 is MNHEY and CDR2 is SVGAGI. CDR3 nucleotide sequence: TGTGCCAGCAGTTATCGGGGATGGACAGGGGATGGTTACACCTTC. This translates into CASSYRGWTGDGYTF.

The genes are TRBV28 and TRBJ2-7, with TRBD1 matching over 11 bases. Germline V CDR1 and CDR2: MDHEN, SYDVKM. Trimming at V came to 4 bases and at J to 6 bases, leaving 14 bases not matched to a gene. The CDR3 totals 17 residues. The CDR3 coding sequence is TGTGCCAGCAGTTCCACCCCGGGACAGGGGGTACTACTCGAGCAGTACTTC. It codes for CASSSTPGQGVLLEQYF.

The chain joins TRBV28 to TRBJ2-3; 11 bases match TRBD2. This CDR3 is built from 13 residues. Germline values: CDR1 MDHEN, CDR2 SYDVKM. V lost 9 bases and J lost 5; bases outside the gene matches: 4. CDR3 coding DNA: TGTGCCAGTAGCGGGGGGGGTGGAGATACGCAGTATTTT. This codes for CASSGGGGDTQYF.

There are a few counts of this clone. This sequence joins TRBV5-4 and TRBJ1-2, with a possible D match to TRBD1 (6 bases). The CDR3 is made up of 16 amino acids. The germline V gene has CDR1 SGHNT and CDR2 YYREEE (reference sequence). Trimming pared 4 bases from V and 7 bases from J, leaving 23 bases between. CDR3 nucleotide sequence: TGTGCCAGCAGCCGTGACAGGATGGAGTATTACGGTGGCTACACCTTC. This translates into CASSRDRMEYYGGYTF.

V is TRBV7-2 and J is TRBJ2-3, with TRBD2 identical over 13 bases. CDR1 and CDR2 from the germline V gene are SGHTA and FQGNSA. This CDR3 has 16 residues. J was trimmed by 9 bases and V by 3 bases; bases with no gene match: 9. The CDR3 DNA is TGTGCCAGCAGCTTCGAACTAGCGGGGGGGGCGGGGACGCAGTATTTT. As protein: CASSFELAGGAGTQYF. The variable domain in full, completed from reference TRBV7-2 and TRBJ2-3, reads GAGVSQSPSNKVTEKGKDVELRCDPISGHTALYWYRQSLGQGLEFLIYFQGNSAPDKSGLPSDRFSAERTGGSVSTLTIQRTQQEDSAVYLCASSFELAGGAGTQYFGPGTRLTVL.

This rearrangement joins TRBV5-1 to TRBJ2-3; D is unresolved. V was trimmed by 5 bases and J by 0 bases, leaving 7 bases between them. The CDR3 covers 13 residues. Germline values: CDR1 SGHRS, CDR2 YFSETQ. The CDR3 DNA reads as TGCGCCAGCAGTAGCCCGAGCACAGATACGCAGTATTTT. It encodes CASSSPSTDTQYF. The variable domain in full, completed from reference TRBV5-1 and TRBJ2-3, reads KAGVTQTPRYLIKTRGQQVTLSCSPISGHRSVSWYQQTPGQGLQFLFEYFSETQRNKGNFPGRFSGRQFSNSRSEMNVSTLELGDSALYLCASSSPSTDTQYFGPGTRLTVL.

In DNA, the CDR3 is TGTGCCAGCTCCGGACAGAGGAACACTGAAGCTTTCTTT. The encoded protein is CASSGQRNTEAFF. The chain carries TRBV2 and TRBJ1-1, with TRBD1 as a possible D gene (6 bases). The CDR3 length is 13 residues. Looked up from germline, CDR1 is SNHLY and CDR2 is FYNNEI. V lost 8 bases to trimming and J lost 1 base, with 11 bases between them.

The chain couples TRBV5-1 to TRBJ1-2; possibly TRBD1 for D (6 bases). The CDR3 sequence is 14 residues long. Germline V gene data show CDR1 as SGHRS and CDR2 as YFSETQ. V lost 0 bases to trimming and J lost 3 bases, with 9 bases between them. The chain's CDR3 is CASSLDRVDYGYTF. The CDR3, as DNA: TGCGCCAGCAGCTTGGACAGGGTAGACTATGGCTACACCTTC.

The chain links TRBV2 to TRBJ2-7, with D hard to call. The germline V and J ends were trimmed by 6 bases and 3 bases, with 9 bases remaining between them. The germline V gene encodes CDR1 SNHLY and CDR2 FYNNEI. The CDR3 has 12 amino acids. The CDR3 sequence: CASSASSYEQYF. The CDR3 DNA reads TGTGCCAGCAGCGCCTCGAGCTACGAGCAGTACTTC.

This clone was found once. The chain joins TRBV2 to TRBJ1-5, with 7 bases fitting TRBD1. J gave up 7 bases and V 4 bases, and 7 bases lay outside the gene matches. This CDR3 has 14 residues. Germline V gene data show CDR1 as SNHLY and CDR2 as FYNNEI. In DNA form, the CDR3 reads TGTGCCAGCAGTGTACAGGGGTCGGACCAGCCCCAGCATTTT. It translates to CASSVQGSDQPQHF.

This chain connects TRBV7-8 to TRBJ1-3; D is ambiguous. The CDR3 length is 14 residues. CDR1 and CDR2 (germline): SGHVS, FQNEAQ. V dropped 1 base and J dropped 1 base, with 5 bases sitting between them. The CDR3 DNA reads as TGTGCCAGCAGCTTAGGGGAGTCTGGAAACACCATATATTTT. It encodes CASSLGESGNTIYF.

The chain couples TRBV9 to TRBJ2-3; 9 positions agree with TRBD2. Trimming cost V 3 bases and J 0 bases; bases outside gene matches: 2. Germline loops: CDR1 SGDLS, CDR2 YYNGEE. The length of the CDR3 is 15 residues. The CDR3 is CASSDSGGSTDTQYF. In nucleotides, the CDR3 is TGTGCCAGCAGCGATAGCGGGGGTAGCACAGATACGCAGTATTTT.

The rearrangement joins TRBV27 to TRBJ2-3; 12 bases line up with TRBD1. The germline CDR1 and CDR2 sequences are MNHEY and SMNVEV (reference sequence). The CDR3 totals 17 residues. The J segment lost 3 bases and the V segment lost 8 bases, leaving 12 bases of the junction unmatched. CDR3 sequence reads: CASGRRDRGRRTDTQYF. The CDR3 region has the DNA TGTGCCAGCGGACGCCGGGACAGGGGGCGTAGGACAGATACGCAGTATTTT.

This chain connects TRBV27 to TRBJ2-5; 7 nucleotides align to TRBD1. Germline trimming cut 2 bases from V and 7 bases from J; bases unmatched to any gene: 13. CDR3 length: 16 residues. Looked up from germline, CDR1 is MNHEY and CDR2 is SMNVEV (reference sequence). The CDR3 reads CASSLNQGVRLGTQYF. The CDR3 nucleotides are TGTGCCAGCAGTTTAAACCAGGGGGTCCGATTGGGGACCCAGTACTTC.

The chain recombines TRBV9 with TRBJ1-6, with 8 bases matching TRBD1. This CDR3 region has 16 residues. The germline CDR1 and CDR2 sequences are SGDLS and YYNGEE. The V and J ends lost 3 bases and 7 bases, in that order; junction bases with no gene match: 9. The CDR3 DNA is TGTGCCAGCAGCGCCCAGGGGGCTCATCTGAATTCACCCCTCCACTTT. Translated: CASSAQGAHLNSPLHF.